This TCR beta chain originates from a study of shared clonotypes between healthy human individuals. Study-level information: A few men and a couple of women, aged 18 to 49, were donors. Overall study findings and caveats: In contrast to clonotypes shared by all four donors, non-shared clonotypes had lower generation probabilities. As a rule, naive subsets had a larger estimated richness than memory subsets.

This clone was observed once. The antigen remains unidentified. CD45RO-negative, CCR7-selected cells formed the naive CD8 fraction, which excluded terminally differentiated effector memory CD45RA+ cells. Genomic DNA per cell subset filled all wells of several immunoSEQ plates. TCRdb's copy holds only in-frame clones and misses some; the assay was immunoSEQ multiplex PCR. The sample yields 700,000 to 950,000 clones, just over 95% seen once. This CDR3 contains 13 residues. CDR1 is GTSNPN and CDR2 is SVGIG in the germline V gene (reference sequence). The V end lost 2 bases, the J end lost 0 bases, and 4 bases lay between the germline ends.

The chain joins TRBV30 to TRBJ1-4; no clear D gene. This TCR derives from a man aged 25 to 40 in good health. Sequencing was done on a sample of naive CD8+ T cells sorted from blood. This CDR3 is CAWSFSTNEKLFF. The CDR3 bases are TGTGCCTGGAGTTTCTCAACTAATGAAAAACTGTTTTTT.